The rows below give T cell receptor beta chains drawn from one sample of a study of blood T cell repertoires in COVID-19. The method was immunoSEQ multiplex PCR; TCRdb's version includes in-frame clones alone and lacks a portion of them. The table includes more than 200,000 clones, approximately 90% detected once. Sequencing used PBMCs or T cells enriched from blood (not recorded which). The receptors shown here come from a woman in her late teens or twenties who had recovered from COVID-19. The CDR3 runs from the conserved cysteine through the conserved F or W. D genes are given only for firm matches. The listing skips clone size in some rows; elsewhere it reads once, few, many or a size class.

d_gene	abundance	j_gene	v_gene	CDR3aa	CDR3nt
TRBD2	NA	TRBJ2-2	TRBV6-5	CARGASGDTGELFF	TGTGCCAGAGGGGCTAGCGGGGACACCGGGGAGCTGTTTTTT
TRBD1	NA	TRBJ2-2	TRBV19	CASSGTGDTGELFF	TGTGCCAGTAGTGGGACAGGGGACACCGGGGAGCTGTTTTTT
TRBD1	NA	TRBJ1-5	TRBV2	CASSAGGGNQPQHF	TGTGCCAGCAGTGCAGGGGGTGGCAATCAGCCCCAGCATTTT
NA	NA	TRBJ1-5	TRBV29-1	CSVVWAGVGQPQHF	TGCAGCGTTGTTTGGGCAGGGGTGGGTCAGCCCCAGCATTTT
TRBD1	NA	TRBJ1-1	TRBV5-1	CASRRGGMNTEAFF	TGCGCCAGCAGAAGAGGGGGCATGAACACTGAAGCTTTCTTT
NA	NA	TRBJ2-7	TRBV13	CASSRSSYEQYF	TGTGCCAGCAGCCGGAGCTCCTACGAGCAGTACTTC
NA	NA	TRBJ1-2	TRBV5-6	CASSLGFGETGGYTF	TGTGCCAGCAGCTTGGGATTCGGGGAAACAGGGGGCTACACCTTC
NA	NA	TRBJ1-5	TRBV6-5	CASRPTGSPQHF	TGTGCCAGCAGGCCGACAGGTTCTCCCCAGCATTTT
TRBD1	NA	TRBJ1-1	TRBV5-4	CASSSQGTYTEAFF	TGTGCCAGCAGCTCACAGGGGACGTACACTGAAGCTTTCTTT
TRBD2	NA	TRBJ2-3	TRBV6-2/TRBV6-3	CASSQLAGTDTQYF	TGTGCCAGCAGTCAACTAGCGGGGACCGATACGCAGTATTTT
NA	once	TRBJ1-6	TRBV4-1	CASSQEGMGGNSPLHF	TGCGCCAGCAGCCAAGAAGGAATGGGAGGGAATTCACCCCTCCACTTT
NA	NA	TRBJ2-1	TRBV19	CASSYGVSSHEQFF	TGTGCCAGTAGTTACGGAGTTTCTTCCCATGAGCAGTTCTTC
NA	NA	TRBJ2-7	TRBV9	CASSVDEGEQYF	TGTGCCAGCAGCGTAGATGAGGGCGAGCAGTACTTC
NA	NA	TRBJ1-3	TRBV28	CASSLDRLRNTIYF	TGTGCCAGCAGTCTCGACAGGCTACGAAACACCATATATTTT
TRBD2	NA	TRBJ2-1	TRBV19	CASSISTSGSGNEQFF	TGTGCCAGTAGTATCTCGACTAGCGGGAGTGGCAATGAGCAGTTCTTC
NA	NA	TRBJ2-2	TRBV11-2	CASSLVFTGELFF	TGTGCCAGCAGCTTAGTATTCACCGGGGAGCTGTTTTTT
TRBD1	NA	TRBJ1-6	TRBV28	CASGTGDSPLHF	TGTGCCAGTGGGACAGGGGATTCACCCCTCCACTTT
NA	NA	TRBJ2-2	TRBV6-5	CASSYETRTGELFF	TGTGCCAGCAGTTACGAGACTAGAACCGGGGAGCTGTTTTTT
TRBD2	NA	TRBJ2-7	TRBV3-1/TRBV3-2	CASSPSGRSDEQYF	TGTGCCAGCAGTCCTAGCGGGAGAAGCGACGAGCAGTACTTC
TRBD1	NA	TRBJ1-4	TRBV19	CASSTQGQSNEKLFF	TGTGCCAGTAGTACCCAGGGACAGTCTAATGAAAAACTGTTTTTT
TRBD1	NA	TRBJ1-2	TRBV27	CASSQGQGNYGYTF	TGTGCCAGCAGTCAAGGACAGGGAAACTATGGCTACACCTTC
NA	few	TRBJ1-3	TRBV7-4	CASSSRGHIGEVF	TGTGCCAGCAGCTCGAGAGGGCACATAGGTGAGGTCTTT
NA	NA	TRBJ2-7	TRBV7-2	CASSFSGPVSQQYF	TGTGCCAGCAGCTTCAGCGGGCCCGTCTCCCAGCAGTACTTC
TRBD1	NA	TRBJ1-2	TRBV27	CASSSQGKTYGYTF	TGTGCCAGCAGTTCACAGGGGAAAACCTATGGCTACACCTTC